One TCR beta chain is described in this entry. Its antigen is unknown. Nothing much larger sits one base from this clone, and base qualities are not available. Reading the germline V gene (reference sequence) gives CDR1 MNHEY and CDR2 SMNVEV. Counted from cysteine to phenylalanine, this CDR3 has 14 amino acids. The only DNA kept is the CDR3, 42 bases in frame from the first base. A distance of 6 bases separates the germline ends of V and J, which lose 2 bases and 1 base respectively. The cohort comprised fewer than 750 healthy bone marrow donors. All cohort members were sampled while nominally healthy, although unrecorded immune exposures were likely present. The donor was CMV seronegative and was included in the group of a few hundred seronegative cohort members. A peripheral blood sample was collected from each donor, and TCR beta sequencing was performed on peripheral blood mononuclear cells. The Qiagen DNeasy Blood Extraction Kit was used to extract genomic DNA from the blood cell samples.

These data originate in a study of cytomegalovirus exposure and HLA in healthy donors (dated by TCRdb to 2016 to 2017). With respect to the entire study: According to an earlier analysis of around 600 of the donors, 200 million or so T cells yielded 117 million unique TCR beta sequences and 276 Gb of sequence data. An early release covering roughly 600 HLA-typed donors comprised roughly 300 gigabases of sequencing data and around 80 million unique TCR sequences. Of the 300 to 500 genotyped donors, 80% to 90% were placed in the genetic ancestry cluster associated with self-reported Caucasian donors. The study was designed to test whether signatures of past pathogen exposure could be identified by cataloging public T cell receptors. The study used immunosequencing to profile the T cell repertoires of 670 or so subjects and linked those repertoires to cytomegalovirus serostatus. Besides the first cohort of about 730 subjects, a separate validation cohort made up of some 110 different subjects was used. To predict cytomegalovirus infection status, the study brought together high-throughput TCR immunosequencing, statistical association of individual TCRs with disease status, and machine learning. A later analysis re-examined previously published TCR beta repertoires from 610 or so donors and added high-resolution HLA genotyping to investigate patterns of TCR occurrence. The later analysis used no new phenotypic data to find candidate immune exposures, relying instead on TCR beta sequences and their occurrence across donors. To decide whether each TCR beta V gene segment behaved as functional or pseudogenic, an earlier analysis of some 580 of the donors relied on high-throughput TCR beta sequencing. Donor age, sex, ethnicity and CMV serostatus were compiled alongside the repertoire data. A later genetic analysis took genome-wide SNP genotypes for about three fifths of the 666 donors and used that subset as a discovery cohort. Every discovery cohort repertoire had been produced on one sequencing platform. Both class I and class II loci were covered by HLA typing, at four-digit resolution. The number of typed donors differed by locus: roughly 629-630 for A, B, C, DRB1 and DQB1; some 540 for DQA1; 600 to 610 for DPA1; and roughly 470 for DPB1. Four or five DR-DQ haplotypes were handled as single units for association and clustering, since linkage in the cohort was strong. On average, roughly 200,000 unique TCR beta nucleotide sequences were sequenced per donor among a few hundred genotyped donors of the cohort, with roughly 18% of those sequences being non-productive. Results the study describes overall, beyond this receptor: A further reported finding was that TCR beta sequences accurately predicted the HLA-A and HLA-B alleles for most subjects in the first cohort. Because the 87-base-pair reads could not distinguish some IMGT-functional V segments, including TRBV6-2 and TRBV6-3, those segments were excluded. When HLA alleles, especially DR and DQ, strongly co-occurred, attributing TCR associations to individual alleles was difficult. Three of the identified cytomegalovirus-associated TCR beta chains were confirmed in vitro to be specific for cytomegalovirus antigens. A later analysis reported that several top co-occurrence clusters appeared linked to parvovirus B19, influenza, CMV and Epstein-Barr virus. Broadly in line with IMGT annotations, most TCR beta V segments showed up in productive rearrangements about 87% or about 30% of the time in an earlier analysis of around 600 of the donors. Specific HLA alleles were associated with 16,951 TCR beta sequences at a false discovery rate of 0.05 in a later analysis. A total of roughly 160 TCR beta chains were listed by the study as associated with cytomegalovirus. A cluster of highly shared sequence variants was judged likely to be a technical artifact of the sequencing pipeline. Presence/absence analyses assumed roughly uniform sequencing depth across donors, an assumption that may not hold. Because some donors lacked HLA typing at each locus, the association tests relied only on the typed subset. Compared with the approximately 670-donor mean, donors in an Asian-associated ancestry cluster had fewer N-insertions in productive TCRs, according to a later genetic analysis. The classifier was reported to diagnose cytomegalovirus status with high specificity and sensitivity in both the original cohort and the validation cohort. Because counts were too low, 15 to 20 rarely observed V segments, including chromosome 9 orphons, were left out of the earlier analysis of several hundred of the donors. In a later analysis, the rate of TCR association differed among HLA loci, with DRB1 alleles having the most associated TCRs and HLA-C alleles having the fewest. The cohort was sequenced for TCR beta chains only, and without alpha or paired-chain data the features that could be detected were limited. In a later analysis, most CMV-associated TCR beta chains were found to appear HLA-restricted, with HLA associations seemingly driven largely by CMV exposure. The only immune exposure information available for the cohort was CMV serostatus. V-gene and J-gene trimming of TCR beta chains was associated with a missense DCLRE1C variant in a later genetic analysis, and the association was replicated in an independent cohort. Compared with equally common non-associated chains, HLA-associated TCR beta chains in a later analysis were more clonally expanded and had lower generation probabilities. While some public TCRs were present in many individuals, most TCR sequences turned up only very rarely across donors. Correlated functional status among segregating V segments might be attributable to linkage disequilibrium, but an unknown experimental factor could not be ruled out. The authors suggested that the approach could potentially be extended to other disease states and immunological phenotypes.

Library method: the immunoSEQ multiplex PCR assay. The multiplex PCR relied on a mix of 60 forward primers for TCR Vbeta segments and 13 reverse primers for TCR Jbeta segments. A multiplex PCR assay on genomic DNA amplified the CDR3 region of rearranged TCR beta genes. The Illumina HiSeq System was used to sequence the amplified TCR beta libraries as 87-base-pair reads. The authors' pipeline ran thus. Across the roughly 700 repertoires, a later analysis counted 78 million or so unique TCR beta chains, some 11 million of which were shared by at least two donors. Raw reads were error-corrected and collapsed into unique sequences with a nearest-neighbor algorithm that merged closely related sequences to remove PCR and sequencing errors. V, D and J gene segments were assigned by aligning CDR3 sequences to IMGT reference sequences. For a sequence to be retained, a match of at least six nucleotides was required to both a V gene segment and a J gene segment. Rearrangements were classified as productive when the CDR3 lacked stop codons and remained in frame with V and J, and all other rearrangements were classified as non-productive. Following IMGT convention, CDR3 was defined as the stretch from the second conserved V-encoded cysteine up to the conserved J-encoded phenylalanine. The earlier analysis of about 610 of the donors excluded sequences that lacked an unambiguous match to a single V gene segment. An earlier analysis of just under 600 of the donors called V segments functional above 56.7% productive rearrangements and segregating when the between-donor standard deviation exceeded 5%. A statistical classification framework was built to diagnose cytomegalovirus status from the catalog of TCR beta chain sequences. In a later analysis, V and J genes were assigned by comparing TCR nucleotide sequences against IMGT/GENE-DB human TR gene sequences. A later analysis assigned CDR3 sequences and most-parsimonious VDJ recombination scenarios with the TCRdist pipeline. A later analysis defined each TCR beta chain by its CDR3 amino acid sequence plus V-gene family, and excluded reads lacking a unique V-gene family. As a way to deal with suspected cross-contamination and a sequencing artifact, a later analysis dropped 640 or so nucleotide sequences that were highly shared and had low generation probability. In a later analysis, a clonal expansion index was calculated for each public chain from normalized within-repertoire ranks of inferred template counts. Generation probabilities in a later analysis came from a VDJ recombination model fitted to out-of-frame rearrangements, and those results were checked against IGoR. Hypergeometric tests were used in a later analysis to score TCR-TCR, TCR-HLA and TCR-CMV co-occurrence, with a repertoire-size bias correction applied to the TCR pairs. False discovery rates were estimated in a later analysis by permuting HLA or CMV assignments 20 times. In a later analysis, co-occurring TCRs were grouped with DBSCAN, and TCRdist sequence similarity was added when clustering was performed within HLA-allele-positive subsets. Repertoires with fewer than 30,000 or more than 120,000 public chains, plus five repertoires with anomalous nucleotide sharing, were excluded from co-occurrence clustering. Not all clones reach the TCRdb copy of this immuneACCESS table, which keeps in-frame sequences only. Checked studies attribute under half of the gap to unresolved V genes and leave the rest unexplained. D and trimming come from the DNA, and the V and J calls and clone size come from that table. Across this sample there are some 170,000 clones, with roughly 80% seen only once. The ten largest clonotypes hold approximately 4.5% of the sample.

Sequenced input: PBMCs. The receptor was derived from a man aged 35-49 years in good health and CMV-seronegative. The receptor chain draws on TRBV27 and TRBJ1-3; TRBD1 is a weak D gene call, 5 bases matching. The CDR3 here reads CASSLRGSGNTIYF. In nucleotides, the sequence is TGTGCCAGCAGTTTAAGGGGTTCTGGAAACACCATATATTTT.